This TCR beta chain is drawn from a study of T cells in Graves' hyperthyroidism and ophthalmopathy. Diagnostic decisions used clinical symptoms, serum thyroxine and TRAb, thyroid ultrasound and orbital computed tomography. This clonotype was detected a few times. An end of the junction does not agree with germline; a read error may underlie this. The CDR3 is 15 amino acids. Per the germline V gene, CDR1 is DFQATT and CDR2 is SNEGSKA (reference sequence). TCR beta CDR3 regions were amplified from RNA. An initial round of RT-PCR targeting the TCR CDR3 relied on the HTBI primer set. TCRdb itself ran the multiplex PCR reads through MiXCR, one entry per CDR3 protein. The table lists around 390,000 distinct CDR3 sequences, around 13% of them singletons.

Sequencing was done on a sample of blood. The source is a woman aged 25 to 39 with Graves' ophthalmopathy. The chain is built from TRBV20-1 and TRBJ2-3; 11 bases line up with TRBD2. CDR3 amino acids: CSAGETSGETDTQYF. CDR3 bases: TGCAGTGCTGGAGAGACTAGCGGGGAGACAGATACGCAGTATTTT.